This T cell receptor (beta chain) was recovered during a study of beta chain features in type 1 diabetes. Per the germline V gene, CDR1 is MRHNA and CDR2 is SNTAGT. V lost 4 bases, J lost 2 bases, and 2 bases stayed unmatched. The CDR3 has 14 amino acids. With regard to this clone: Its specificity is not known.

The study reverse transcribed the entire isolated RNA, so it sequenced expressed TCRB transcripts. TCRdb's copy holds only in-frame clones and misses some; the assay was immunoSEQ multiplex PCR. The sample lists about 150,000 clones; approximately 8% were seen once. Findings of the study overall: More deletions and fewer insertions at VDJ junctions were seen in type 1 diabetes patients. Within the patient group, naive, central memory and Treg TCRB repertoires appeared more similar to each other than within healthy donors. Shorter TCRB CDR3s, moderately but significantly so, were found in Type 1 diabetes patients in all four CD4+ subsets.

Sequencing was performed on central memory CD4+ T cells from blood. The receptor comes from a middle-aged woman with type 1 diabetes. V and J are TRBV6-4 and TRBJ1-2; TRBD1 matches 9 bases. The CDR3 DNA is TGTGCCAGCAGTGCCGGACAGGGGAACTATGGCTACACCTTC. Translated, it gives CASSAGQGNYGYTF.